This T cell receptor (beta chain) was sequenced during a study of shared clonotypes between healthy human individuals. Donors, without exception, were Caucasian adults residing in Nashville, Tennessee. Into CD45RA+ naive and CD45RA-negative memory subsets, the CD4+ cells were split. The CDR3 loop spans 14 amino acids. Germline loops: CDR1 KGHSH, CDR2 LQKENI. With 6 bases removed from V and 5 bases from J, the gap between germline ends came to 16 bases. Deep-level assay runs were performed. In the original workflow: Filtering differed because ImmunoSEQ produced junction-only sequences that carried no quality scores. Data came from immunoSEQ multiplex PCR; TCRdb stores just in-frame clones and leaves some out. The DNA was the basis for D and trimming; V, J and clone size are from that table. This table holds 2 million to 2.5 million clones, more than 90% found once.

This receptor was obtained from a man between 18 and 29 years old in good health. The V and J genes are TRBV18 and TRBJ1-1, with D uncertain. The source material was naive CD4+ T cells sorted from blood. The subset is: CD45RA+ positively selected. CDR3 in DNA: TGTGCCAGCTCCAAAAGCCCTCAAGATACTGAAGCTTTCTTT. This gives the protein CASSKSPQDTEAFF.